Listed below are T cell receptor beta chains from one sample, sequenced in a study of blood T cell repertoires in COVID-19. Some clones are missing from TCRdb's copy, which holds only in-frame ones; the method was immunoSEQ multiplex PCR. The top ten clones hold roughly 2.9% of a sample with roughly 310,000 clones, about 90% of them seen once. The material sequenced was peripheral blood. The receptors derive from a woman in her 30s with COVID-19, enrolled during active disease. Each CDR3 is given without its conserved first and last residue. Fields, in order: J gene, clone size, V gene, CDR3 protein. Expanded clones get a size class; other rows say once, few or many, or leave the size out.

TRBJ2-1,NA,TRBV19,ASMEGVNYNEQF
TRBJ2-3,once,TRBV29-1,SVERGFDGTDTQY
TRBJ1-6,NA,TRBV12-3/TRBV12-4,ASSKQESPLH
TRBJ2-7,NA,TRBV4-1,ASSRPPSEQY
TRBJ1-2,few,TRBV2,ASSELVSGGYANYGYT
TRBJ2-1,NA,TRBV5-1,ASSLELAGENEQF
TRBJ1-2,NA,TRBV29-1,SVRQGDNYGYT
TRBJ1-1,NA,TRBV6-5,ASSYSRGIDHAF
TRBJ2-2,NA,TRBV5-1,ASSLQGAGELF
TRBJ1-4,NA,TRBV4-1,ASSLAGATNEKLF